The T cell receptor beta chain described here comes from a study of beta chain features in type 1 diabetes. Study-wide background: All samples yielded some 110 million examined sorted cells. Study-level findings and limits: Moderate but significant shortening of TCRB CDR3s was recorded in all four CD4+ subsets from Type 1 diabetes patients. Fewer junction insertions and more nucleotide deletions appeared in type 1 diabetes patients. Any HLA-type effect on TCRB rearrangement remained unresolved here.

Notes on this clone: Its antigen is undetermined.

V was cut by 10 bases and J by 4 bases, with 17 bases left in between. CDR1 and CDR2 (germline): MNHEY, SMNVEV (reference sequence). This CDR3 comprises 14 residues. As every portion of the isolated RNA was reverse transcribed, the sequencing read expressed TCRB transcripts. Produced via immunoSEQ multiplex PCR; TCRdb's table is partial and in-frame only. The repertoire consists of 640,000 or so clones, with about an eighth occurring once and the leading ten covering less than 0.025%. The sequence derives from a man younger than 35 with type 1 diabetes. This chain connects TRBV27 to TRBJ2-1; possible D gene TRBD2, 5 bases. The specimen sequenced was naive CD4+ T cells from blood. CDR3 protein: CATAMHGGYNEQFF. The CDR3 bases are TGTGCCACGGCAATGCACGGAGGTTACAATGAGCAGTTCTTC.